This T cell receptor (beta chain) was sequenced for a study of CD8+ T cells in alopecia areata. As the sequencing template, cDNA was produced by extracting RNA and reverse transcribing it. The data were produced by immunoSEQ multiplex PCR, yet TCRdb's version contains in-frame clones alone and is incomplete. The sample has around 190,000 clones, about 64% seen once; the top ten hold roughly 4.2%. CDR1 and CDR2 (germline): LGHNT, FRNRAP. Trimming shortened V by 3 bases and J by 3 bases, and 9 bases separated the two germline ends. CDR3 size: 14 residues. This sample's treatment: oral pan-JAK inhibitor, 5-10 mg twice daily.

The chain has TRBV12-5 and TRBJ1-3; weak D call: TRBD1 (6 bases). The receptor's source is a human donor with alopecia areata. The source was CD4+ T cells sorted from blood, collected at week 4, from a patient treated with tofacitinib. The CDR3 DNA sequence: TGTGCTAGTGGTTTATGGACAGATGGAAACACCATATATTTT. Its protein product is CASGLWTDGNTIYF.